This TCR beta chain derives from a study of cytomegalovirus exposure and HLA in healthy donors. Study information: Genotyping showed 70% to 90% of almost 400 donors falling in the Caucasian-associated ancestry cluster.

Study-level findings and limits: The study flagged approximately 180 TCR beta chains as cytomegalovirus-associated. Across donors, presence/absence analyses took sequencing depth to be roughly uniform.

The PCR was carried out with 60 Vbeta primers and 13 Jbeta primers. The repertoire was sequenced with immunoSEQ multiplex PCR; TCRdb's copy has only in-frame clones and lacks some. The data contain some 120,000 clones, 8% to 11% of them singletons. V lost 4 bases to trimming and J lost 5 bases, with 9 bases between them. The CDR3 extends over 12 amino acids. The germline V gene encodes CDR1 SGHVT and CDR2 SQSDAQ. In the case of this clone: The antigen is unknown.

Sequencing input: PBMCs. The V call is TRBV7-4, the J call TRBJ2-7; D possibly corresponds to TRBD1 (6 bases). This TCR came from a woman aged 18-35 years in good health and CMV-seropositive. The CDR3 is CASSWTEDEQYF. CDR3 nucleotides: TGTGCCAGCAGCTGGACAGAGGACGAGCAGTACTTC.